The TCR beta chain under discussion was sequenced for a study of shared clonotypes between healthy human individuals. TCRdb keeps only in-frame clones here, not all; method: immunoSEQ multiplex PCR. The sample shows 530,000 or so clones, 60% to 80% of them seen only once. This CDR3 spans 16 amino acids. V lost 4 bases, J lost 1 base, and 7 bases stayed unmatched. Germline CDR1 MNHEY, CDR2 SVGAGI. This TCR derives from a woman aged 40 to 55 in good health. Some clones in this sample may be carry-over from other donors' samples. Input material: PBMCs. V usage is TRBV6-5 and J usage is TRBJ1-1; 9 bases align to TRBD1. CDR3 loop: CASSSPYRGQNTEAFF. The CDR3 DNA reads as TGTGCCAGCAGTTCCCCCTACAGGGGGCAGAACACTGAAGCTTTCTTT.